Listed below are T cell receptor beta chains from one sample, sequenced in a study of blood T cell repertoires in COVID-19. Assay used: immunoSEQ multiplex PCR; TCRdb lists only in-frame clones, some missing. The sample contains more than 120,000 clones, roughly 86% of which appear only once. The source material was peripheral blood. These receptors were taken from a woman between 50 and 59 years old with acute or convalescent COVID-19. The CDR3 runs from the conserved cysteine through the conserved F or W. A D gene is named only where the DNA matches it firmly. The size field is filled for only some rows; it gives once, few, many or a size class.

>TRBJ2-3|TRBV9|.|.
CASSVGDTPHTQYF
TGTGCCAGCAGCGTGGGAGACACCCCACATACGCAGTATTTT
>TRBJ2-2|TRBV5-1|TRBD2|.
CASSLAPSGGPRTGELFF
TGCGCCAGCAGCTTGGCGCCTAGCGGGGGGCCCCGCACCGGGGAGCTGTTTTTT
>TRBJ2-5|TRBV7-9|TRBD2|.
CASSLEFPSGGETQYF
TGTGCCAGCAGCTTAGAGTTTCCTAGCGGGGGAGAGACCCAGTACTTC
>TRBJ1-2|TRBV28|.|.
CASSEGWPNYGYTF
TGTGCCAGCAGTGAGGGTTGGCCAAACTATGGCTACACCTTC
>TRBJ2-1|TRBV30|.|.
CAWTDSFLGNEQFF
TGTGCCTGGACCGACAGCTTCCTAGGCAATGAGCAGTTCTTC
>TRBJ1-6|TRBV5-4|.|.
CASSRTAQLSSPLHF
TGTGCCAGCAGCCGGACAGCCCAACTCAGTTCACCCCTCCACTTT
>TRBJ1-3|TRBV10-1|.|.
CASSESAGAGNTIYF
TGCGCCAGCAGTGAGTCGGCAGGCGCGGGAAACACCATATATTTT
>TRBJ2-3|TRBV5-5|TRBD2|.
CASSPLAGGNTDTQYF
TGTGCCAGCAGCCCTCTAGCGGGGGGAAACACAGATACGCAGTATTTT
>TRBJ1-1|TRBV28|.|.
CASSAATEGTEAFF
TGTGCCAGCAGTGCAGCCACTGAGGGCACTGAAGCTTTCTTT
>TRBJ1-2|TRBV5-4|.|.
CASSLEGQGPSGGYTF
TGTGCCAGCAGCTTGGAGGGGCAGGGGCCTTCGGGGGGCTACACCTTC
>TRBJ1-5|TRBV19|.|few
CASSRPSGGDQPQHF
TGTGCCAGTAGTAGACCCTCCGGAGGGGATCAGCCCCAGCATTTT
>TRBJ1-5|TRBV19|.|.
CASSILGQNSNQPQHF
TGTGCCAGTAGTATATTAGGACAGAATAGCAATCAGCCCCAGCATTTT
>TRBJ2-5|TRBV2|TRBD1|.
CASSQTGSQETQYF
TGTGCCAGCAGCCAGACAGGGAGCCAAGAGACCCAGTACTTC
>TRBJ1-1|TRBV5-1|.|.
CASSLDGVEAFF
TGCGCCAGCAGCTTGGACGGGGTTGAAGCTTTCTTT
>TRBJ2-3|TRBV5-1|TRBD2|.
CASSLAGGGRGTDTQYF
TGCGCCAGCAGCTTGGCCGGTGGCGGGAGGGGCACAGATACGCAGTATTTT
>TRBJ1-6|TRBV5-1|.|.
CASSLGPGGNSPLHF
TGCGCCAGCAGCCTCGGACCCGGCGGGAATTCACCCCTCCACTTT
>TRBJ1-1|TRBV30|.|.
CAWSGLIGGEAFF
TGTGCCTGGAGTGGGTTGATAGGGGGGGAGGCTTTCTTT
>TRBJ1-5|TRBV5-1|.|.
CASSLTQGGVGQPQHF
TGCGCCAGCAGCCTGACTCAGGGAGGCGTCGGGCAGCCCCAGCATTTT
>TRBJ2-7|TRBV27|TRBD2|.
CASTTLAGVSEQYF
TGTGCCAGCACAACACTAGCGGGAGTGTCCGAGCAGTACTTC
>TRBJ1-3|TRBV5-6|.|.
CASSLFGGSGNTIYF
TGTGCCAGCAGCTTGTTTGGAGGCTCTGGAAACACCATATATTTT
>TRBJ1-2|TRBV6-5|TRBD1|.
CASSYSGQGYGYTF
TGTGCCAGCAGTTACTCGGGACAGGGCTATGGCTACACCTTC
>TRBJ2-1|TRBV7-3|TRBD2|.
CASSPRTSGRAGSGEQFF
TGTGCCAGCAGCCCAAGGACTAGCGGGAGGGCCGGGTCGGGTGAGCAGTTCTTC
>TRBJ2-6|TRBV18|.|.
CASSPGSSGANVLTF
TGTGCCAGCTCCCCGGGATCATCTGGGGCCAACGTCCTGACTTTC
>TRBJ1-4|TRBV24-1|.|.
CATSGGGAPNEKLFF
TGTGCCACCAGTGGCGGGGGCGCCCCCAATGAAAAACTGTTTTTT
>TRBJ1-6|TRBV11-2|.|.
CASSLGGPYSPLHF
TGTGCCAGCAGCTTGGGTGGGCCGTATTCACCCCTCCACTTT
>TRBJ2-7|TRBV19|TRBD1|.
CASIGTGGNGEYF
TGTGCCAGTATTGGGACAGGGGGGAATGGAGAGTACTTC
>TRBJ1-4|TRBV24-1|.|.
CATSEGSREKLFF
TGTGCCACCAGTGAGGGCAGCCGTGAAAAACTGTTTTTT
>TRBJ1-1|TRBV30|.|.
CAWSVLSEAFF
TGTGCCTGGAGTGTACTTAGTGAAGCTTTCTTT
>TRBJ2-1|TRBV9|.|.
CASSYRDTLEQFF
TGTGCCAGCAGCTACCGGGATACACTTGAGCAGTTCTTC
>TRBJ1-5|TRBV5-1|TRBD1|.
CASSLAGQGAPEPQHF
TGCGCCAGCAGCTTGGCGGGACAGGGGGCTCCTGAGCCCCAGCATTTT
>TRBJ1-1|TRBV19|.|.
CASSSDRLNTEAFF
TGTGCCAGTAGCTCGGACAGATTGAACACTGAAGCTTTCTTT
>TRBJ2-3|TRBV7-3|TRBD1|.
CASSSGQGDTQYF
TGTGCCAGCAGCTCCGGACAGGGAGATACGCAGTATTTT
>TRBJ2-7|TRBV19|.|.
CASSIDVAGEQYF
TGTGCCAGTAGTATAGACGTGGCGGGGGAGCAGTACTTC
>TRBJ1-2|TRBV6-2/TRBV6-3|.|once
CASSETDGYTF
TGTGCCAGCAGCGAGACAGATGGCTACACCTTC
>TRBJ2-7|TRBV10-1|.|few
CASSEYPGSYEQYF
TGCGCCAGCAGTGAGTACCCAGGCTCATACGAGCAGTACTTC
>TRBJ2-1|TRBV7-2|.|.
CASSQGGGRVYNEQFF
TGTGCCAGCAGCCAAGGCGGGGGCCGTGTTTACAATGAGCAGTTCTTC
>TRBJ2-1|TRBV6-2/TRBV6-3|TRBD2|.
CASSYSRRGSSYNEQFF
TGTGCCAGCAGTTACTCGAGGCGGGGGAGCTCCTACAATGAGCAGTTCTTC
>TRBJ2-4|TRBV9|TRBD1|.
CASSQRTGGAGDIQYF
TGTGCCAGCAGCCAACGGACAGGGGGCGCCGGGGACATTCAGTACTTC
>TRBJ1-4|TRBV7-2|TRBD1|.
CASSDPTGGSEKLFF
TGTGCCAGCAGCGATCCGACAGGGGGTAGTGAAAAACTGTTTTTT
>TRBJ2-5|TRBV7-2|TRBD2|.
CASSAPQTSPETQYF
TGTGCCAGCAGCGCACCGCAGACTAGCCCGGAGACCCAGTACTTC
>TRBJ2-2|TRBV7-3|.|.
CASSYMGATGELFF
TGTGCCAGCAGCTATATGGGCGCCACCGGGGAGCTGTTTTTT
>TRBJ2-5|TRBV18|.|.
CASSRGTQSIQETQYF
TGTGCCAGCTCCCGAGGGACTCAATCCATCCAAGAGACCCAGTACTTC
>TRBJ2-1|TRBV19|TRBD2|.
CASSGGLAGFEQFF
TGTGCCAGTAGTGGGGGACTAGCGGGATTTGAGCAGTTCTTC
>TRBJ1-2|TRBV6-4|.|.
CASRQGQNYGYTF
TGTGCCAGCAGGCAGGGCCAAAACTATGGCTACACCTTC
>TRBJ1-1|TRBV30|.|.
CAWSVRENTEAFF
TGTGCCTGGAGTGTAAGAGAGAACACTGAAGCTTTCTTT
>TRBJ2-7|TRBV11-2|TRBD1|.
CASSSWTGDEQYF
TGTGCCAGCAGCTCCTGGACAGGGGACGAGCAGTACTTC
>TRBJ1-1|TRBV4-2|.|.
CASSQDIGDTEAFF
TGTGCCAGCAGCCAAGATATCGGGGACACTGAAGCTTTCTTT
>TRBJ1-6|TRBV5-1|TRBD1|.
CASSSTPFRTGVNSPLHF
TGCGCCAGCAGCTCTACTCCATTCCGGACAGGGGTTAATTCACCCCTCCACTTT
>TRBJ2-2|TRBV6-2/TRBV6-3|.|.
CASSPTRAGELFF
TGTGCCAGCAGCCCCACTAGGGCCGGGGAGCTGTTTTTT
>TRBJ2-1|TRBV11-2|.|.
CASSLTHEREQFF
TGTGCCAGCAGTCTAACCCACGAACGTGAGCAGTTCTTC
>TRBJ2-1|TRBV19|TRBD2|.
CASSMWSGRAFYNEQFF
TGTGCCAGTAGTATGTGGTCCGGGAGGGCCTTCTACAATGAGCAGTTCTTC
>TRBJ2-5|TRBV11-2|.|.
CASSKGLQYQETQYF
TGTGCCAGCAGCAAAGGACTCCAGTACCAAGAGACCCAGTACTTC
>TRBJ1-3|TRBV29-1|.|.
CSVESGATGNTIYF
TGCAGCGTTGAATCAGGGGCTACTGGAAACACCATATATTTT
>TRBJ2-3|TRBV7-9|.|once
CASSGQLPATDTQYF
TGTGCCAGCAGCGGACAGTTACCTGCGACAGATACGCAGTATTTT
>TRBJ1-4|TRBV30|.|.
CAWSSGTEEKLFF
TGTGCCTGGAGTTCCGGGACTGAGGAAAAACTGTTTTTT
>TRBJ2-3|TRBV7-3|.|.
CASSLNGGDTQYF
TGTGCCAGCAGCTTAAATGGCGGTGATACGCAGTATTTT
>TRBJ1-2|TRBV6-5|TRBD1|few
CASTDRGPHYGYTF
TGTGCCAGCACCGACAGGGGCCCACACTATGGCTACACCTTC
>TRBJ2-7|TRBV7-3|.|.
CASTQTNRENSYEQYF
TGTGCCAGCACCCAGACAAACAGGGAAAACTCCTACGAGCAGTACTTC
>TRBJ2-7|TRBV11-3|.|.
CASSRDSTSYEQYF
TGTGCCAGCAGCCGGGACTCCACTTCCTACGAGCAGTACTTC
>TRBJ1-5|TRBV19|TRBD1|.
CASSSGQPKPQHF
TGTGCCAGTAGCTCGGGACAGCCTAAGCCCCAGCATTTT